These T cell receptor beta chains were read from a single sample in a study of T cells in Graves' hyperthyroidism and ophthalmopathy. TCRdb itself ran the multiplex PCR reads through MiXCR, one entry per CDR3 protein. This repertoire shows 550,000 to 600,000 distinct CDR3 sequences, over 15% found once; its top ten account for around 18%. The specimen sequenced was blood. The origin of the receptors is a woman aged 18-29 years with Graves' hyperthyroidism. Both conserved end residues are part of each CDR3. Fields, in order: V gene, J gene, clone size, CDR3 length, D gene, CDR3 DNA, CDR3 protein. The D gene is left open where the match is weak. Clone size is not always given. Where it is, it says once, few, many or a class for expanded clones.

V: TRBV12-3/TRBV12-4
J: TRBJ1-5
size: NA
length: 18
D: TRBD1
DNA: TGTGCCAGCAGCGGGACAGGAGAGGGGCAATGGGGCAATCAGCCCCAGCATTTT
CDR3: CASSGTGEGQWGNQPQHF

V: TRBV14
J: TRBJ2-5
size: once
length: 15
D: NA
DNA: TGTGCCAGCAGCCGAGGAGGGAGTCGGGGAGAGACCCAGTACTTC
CDR3: CASSRGGSRGETQYF

V: TRBV6-1
J: TRBJ1-2
size: many
length: 13
D: TRBD1
DNA: TGTGCCAGCAGAGACAGGGGCTTAGGTGGCTACACCTTC
CDR3: CASRDRGLGGYTF

V: TRBV20-1
J: TRBJ2-3
size: NA
length: 13
D: NA
DNA: TGCAGTGCTCTGACATTCTACACAGATACGCAGTATTTT
CDR3: CSALTFYTDTQYF

V: TRBV27
J: TRBJ1-2
size: NA
length: 15
D: NA
DNA: TGTGCCAGCAGTTTATACTCGGGCGCTAACTATGGCTACACCTTC
CDR3: CASSLYSGANYGYTF

V: TRBV4-3
J: TRBJ2-1
size: NA
length: 15
D: NA
DNA: TGCGCCAGCAGCCAAGATTTTGGACTATCCGATGAGCAGTTCTTC
CDR3: CASSQDFGLSDEQFF

V: TRBV6-1
J: TRBJ1-2
size: many
length: 14
D: NA
DNA: TGTGCCAGCAGTGAAGTCTTGGGAATCTATGGCTACACCTTC
CDR3: CASSEVLGIYGYTF

V: TRBV12-3/TRBV12-4
J: TRBJ1-2
size: NA
length: 13
D: NA
DNA: TGTGCCAGCAGCCAAGTCGGGGCAGGCGGCTACACCTTC
CDR3: CASSQVGAGGYTF

V: TRBV28
J: TRBJ2-7
size: many
length: 14
D: NA
DNA: TGTGCCAGCAGTTTATTGCAGGGCCCCTACGAGCAGTACTTC
CDR3: CASSLLQGPYEQYF

V: TRBV7-8
J: TRBJ2-7
size: few
length: 14
D: NA
DNA: TGTGCCAGCAGCTTAGTACGTACAGCCTACGAGCAGTACTTC
CDR3: CASSLVRTAYEQYF

V: TRBV3-1
J: TRBJ2-7
size: many
length: 14
D: TRBD1
DNA: TGTGCCAGCAGCCAACTGACAGGGGATTACGAGCAGTACTTC
CDR3: CASSQLTGDYEQYF

V: TRBV20-1
J: TRBJ1-1
size: NA
length: 17
D: NA
DNA: TGCAGTGCTAGAGGCCTGGATACTGAAGTCCCTTTTACTGAAGATTTCTTT
CDR3: CSARGLDTEVPFTEDFF

V: TRBV4-3
J: TRBJ2-2
size: NA
length: 15
D: NA
DNA: TGCGCCAGCAGCCAAGATCGAACTAGCACCGGGGAGCTGTTTTTT
CDR3: CASSQDRTSTGELFF

V: TRBV6-1
J: TRBJ2-3
size: NA
length: 15
D: TRBD2
DNA: TGTGCCAGCAGGGATGGACTAGCGGACTCAGATACGCAGTATTTT
CDR3: CASRDGLADSDTQYF

V: TRBV6-5
J: TRBJ2-5
size: many
length: 14
D: NA
DNA: TGTGCCAGCAGTTACTCGAGTCCTCCAGAGACCCAGTACTTC
CDR3: CASSYSSPPETQYF

V: TRBV18
J: TRBJ1-5
size: many
length: 15
D: NA
DNA: TGTGCCAGCTCACTGCAGACAGCTAGCAATCAGCCCCAGCATTTT
CDR3: CASSLQTASNQPQHF

V: TRBV28
J: TRBJ2-4
size: NA
length: 14
D: NA
DNA: TGTGCCAGCAGCCCAAGGACTGGGAAGGGCATTCAGTACTTC
CDR3: CASSPRTGKGIQYF

V: TRBV7-2
J: TRBJ2-7
size: many
length: 16
D: TRBD1
DNA: TGTGCCAGCAGCTTAGGGTGGGGGACAGGGTCTGACGAGCAGTACTTC
CDR3: CASSLGWGTGSDEQYF

V: TRBV19
J: TRBJ2-7
size: few
length: 14
D: NA
DNA: TGTGCCAGCCCCCCTGGGGGCAGGACCTACGAGCAGTACTTC
CDR3: CASPPGGRTYEQYF

V: TRBV18
J: TRBJ1-1
size: NA
length: 16
D: TRBD1
DNA: TGTGCCAGCTCACCAATAGGACAGGGGCAGAGGACTGAAGCTTTCTTT
CDR3: CASSPIGQGQRTEAFF

V: TRBV6-2/TRBV6-3
J: TRBJ1-5
size: once
length: 17
D: NA
DNA: TGTGCCAGCAGTTCCCACCGGGACGGGGGACGAAATCAGCCCCAGCATTTT
CDR3: CASSSHRDGGRNQPQHF

V: TRBV11-3
J: TRBJ2-1
size: many
length: 14
D: NA
DNA: TGTGCCAGCAGCTTAGGACTAGGGGATAATGAGCAGTTCTTC
CDR3: CASSLGLGDNEQFF

V: TRBV5-1
J: TRBJ1-2
size: few
length: 14
D: NA
DNA: TGCGCCAGCAGCTTGGACAGGGAATCCTATGGCTACACCTTC
CDR3: CASSLDRESYGYTF

V: TRBV11-2
J: TRBJ2-7
size: many
length: 12
D: TRBD2
DNA: TGTGCCAGCTGGGGGGGGTCCTACGAGCAGTACTTC
CDR3: CASWGGSYEQYF